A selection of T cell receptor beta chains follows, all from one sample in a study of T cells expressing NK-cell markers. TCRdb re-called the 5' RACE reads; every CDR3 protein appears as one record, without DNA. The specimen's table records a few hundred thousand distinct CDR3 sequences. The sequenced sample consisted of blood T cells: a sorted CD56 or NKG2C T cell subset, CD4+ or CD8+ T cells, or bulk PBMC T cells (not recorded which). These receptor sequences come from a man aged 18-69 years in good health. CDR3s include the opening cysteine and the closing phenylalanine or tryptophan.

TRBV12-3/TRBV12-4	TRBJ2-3	CASSISPNTQYF
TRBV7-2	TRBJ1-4	CASSTLGPQNEKLFF
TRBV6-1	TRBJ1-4	CASSVGTAEKLFF
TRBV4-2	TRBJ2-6	CASSPHEGAGANVLTF
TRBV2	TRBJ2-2	CASSDLTGGSGELFF
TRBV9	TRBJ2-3	CASSVDIAGKDTQYF
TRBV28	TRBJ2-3	CASRTLLDWRGATLGTDTQYF
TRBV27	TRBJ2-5	CASSTGKYQETQYF
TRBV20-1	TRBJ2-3	CSARDGGGVTLGTDTQYF
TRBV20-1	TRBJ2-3	CSAGTSGAQRTQYF
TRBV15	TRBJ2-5	CATSRDGGRQETQYF
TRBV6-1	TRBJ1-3	CASRRDRDSGNTIYF
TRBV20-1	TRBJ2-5	CSPRDRVFLRPGAQYF
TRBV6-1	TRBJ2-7	CASWGGVYEQYF
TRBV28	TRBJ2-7	CASSYRDGFSYEQYF
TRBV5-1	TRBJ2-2	CASKREGVTGELFF
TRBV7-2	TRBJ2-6	CASSSGGVGANVLTF
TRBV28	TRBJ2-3	CASSSTGQGPGTDTQYF
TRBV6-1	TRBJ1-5	CASAGQRNQPQHF
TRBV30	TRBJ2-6	CASSMTPSGANVLTF
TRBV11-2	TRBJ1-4	CASSVGSNAATNEKLFF
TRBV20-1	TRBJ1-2	CSARGQLLDYGYTF
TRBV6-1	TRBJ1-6	CASSEAPAGENSPLHF
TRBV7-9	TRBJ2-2	CASSRWTGGNTGELFF
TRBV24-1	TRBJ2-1	CATSGLGGRNEQFF
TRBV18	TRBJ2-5	CASSPPGRLFQETQYF
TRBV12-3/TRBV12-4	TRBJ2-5	CASSLAPMGSTGGGETQYF
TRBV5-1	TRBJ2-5	CASSSGTSGGYETQYF
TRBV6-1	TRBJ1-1	CASSVQGAHTEAFF
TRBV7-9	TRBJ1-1	CASSPDGGAGTEAFF
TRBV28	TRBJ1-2	CASTLLTTYGYTF
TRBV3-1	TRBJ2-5	CASSHAGPLQETQYF
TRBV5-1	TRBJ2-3	CASSAGGARNTQYF
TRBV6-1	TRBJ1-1	CAVKDRSMNTEAFF
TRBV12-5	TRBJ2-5	CASGADRDRGTETQYF
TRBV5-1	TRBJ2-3	CASREQSTDTQYF
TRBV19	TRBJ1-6	CASRSRVSPLHF
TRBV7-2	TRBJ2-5	CASSRSPTQYF
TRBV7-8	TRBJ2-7	CASSLTTGGNEQYF
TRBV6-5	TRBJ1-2	CASESPPGAPDYGYTF
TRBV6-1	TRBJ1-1	CASSDGRKWDTEAFF
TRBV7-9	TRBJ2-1	CASSLAPLPKYNEQFF
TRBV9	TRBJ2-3	CASSPRRDSDTQYF
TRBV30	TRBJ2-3	CAWSVGGVQGPDTQYF
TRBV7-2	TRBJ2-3	CASSFQGRGADTQYF